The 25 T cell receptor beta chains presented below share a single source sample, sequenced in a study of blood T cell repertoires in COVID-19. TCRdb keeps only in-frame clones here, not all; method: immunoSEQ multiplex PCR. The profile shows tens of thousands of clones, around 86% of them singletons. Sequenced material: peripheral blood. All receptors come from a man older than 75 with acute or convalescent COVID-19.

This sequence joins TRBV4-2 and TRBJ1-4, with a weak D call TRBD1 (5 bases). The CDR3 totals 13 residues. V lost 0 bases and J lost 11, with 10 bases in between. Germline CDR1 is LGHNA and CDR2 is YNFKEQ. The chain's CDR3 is CASSQERAGKLFF. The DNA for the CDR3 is TGTGCCAGCAGCCAAGAACGGGCAGGGAAACTGTTTTTT.

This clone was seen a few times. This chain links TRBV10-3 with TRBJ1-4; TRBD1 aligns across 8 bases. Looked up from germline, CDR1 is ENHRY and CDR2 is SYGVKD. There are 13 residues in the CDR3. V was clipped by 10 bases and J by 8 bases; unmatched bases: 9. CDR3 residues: CATRTGSDEKLFF. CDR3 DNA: TGTGCCACCCGGACAGGGTCGGACGAAAAACTGTTTTTT.

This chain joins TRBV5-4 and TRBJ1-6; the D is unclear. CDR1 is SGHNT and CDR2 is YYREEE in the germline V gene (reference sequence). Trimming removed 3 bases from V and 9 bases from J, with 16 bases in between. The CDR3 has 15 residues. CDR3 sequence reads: CASSSLVGRSSPLHF. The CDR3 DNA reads TGTGCCAGCAGCTCCCTTGTCGGAAGGAGTTCACCCCTCCACTTT.

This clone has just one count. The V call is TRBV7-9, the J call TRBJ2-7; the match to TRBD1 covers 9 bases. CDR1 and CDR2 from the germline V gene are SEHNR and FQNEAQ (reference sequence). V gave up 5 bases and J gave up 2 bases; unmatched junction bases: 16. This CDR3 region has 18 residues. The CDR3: CASSPQRGAGQGTYEQYF. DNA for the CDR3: TGTGCCAGCAGCCCCCAAAGGGGGGCGGGACAGGGAACCTACGAGCAGTACTTC.

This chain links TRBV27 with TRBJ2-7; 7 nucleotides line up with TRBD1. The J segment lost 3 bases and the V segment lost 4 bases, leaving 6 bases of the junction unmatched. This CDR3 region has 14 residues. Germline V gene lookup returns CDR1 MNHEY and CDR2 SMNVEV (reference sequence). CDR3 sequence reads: CASSSRGPNYEQYF. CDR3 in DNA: TGTGCCAGCAGTTCAAGGGGGCCAAACTACGAGCAGTACTTC.

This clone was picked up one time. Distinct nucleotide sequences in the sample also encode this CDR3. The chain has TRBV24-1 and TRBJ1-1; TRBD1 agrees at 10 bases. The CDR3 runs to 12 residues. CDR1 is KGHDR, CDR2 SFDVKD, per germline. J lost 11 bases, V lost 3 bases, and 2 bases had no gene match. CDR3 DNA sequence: TGTGCCACCAGTGATGGGACAGGGGTCGCTTTCTTT. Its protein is CATSDGTGVAFF.

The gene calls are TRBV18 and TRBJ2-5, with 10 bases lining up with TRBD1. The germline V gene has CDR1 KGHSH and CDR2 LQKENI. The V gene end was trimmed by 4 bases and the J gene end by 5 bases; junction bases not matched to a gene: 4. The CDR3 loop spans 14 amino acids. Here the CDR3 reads CASSLTGGRETQYF. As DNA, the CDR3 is TGTGCCAGCTCACTGACAGGGGGCCGGGAGACCCAGTACTTC.

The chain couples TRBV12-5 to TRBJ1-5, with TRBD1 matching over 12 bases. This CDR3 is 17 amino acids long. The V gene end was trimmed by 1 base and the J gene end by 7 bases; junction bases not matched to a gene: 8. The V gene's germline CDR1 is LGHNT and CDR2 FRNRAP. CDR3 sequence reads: CASGLAGTGGSGQPQHF. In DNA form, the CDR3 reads TGTGCTAGTGGTTTGGCCGGGACAGGGGGCAGCGGCCAGCCCCAGCATTTT.

For the CDR3, the DNA is TGTGCCAGTAGCCCCAGGCCCGGTACCTACGAGCAGTACTTC. Protein: CASSPRPGTYEQYF. V and J are TRBV19 and TRBJ2-7; D remains ambiguous. The CDR3 contains 14 residues. Germline CDR1 reads LNHDA; CDR2 reads SQIVND (reference sequence). Trimming took 6 bases from V and 2 from J, leaving 14 bases between them.

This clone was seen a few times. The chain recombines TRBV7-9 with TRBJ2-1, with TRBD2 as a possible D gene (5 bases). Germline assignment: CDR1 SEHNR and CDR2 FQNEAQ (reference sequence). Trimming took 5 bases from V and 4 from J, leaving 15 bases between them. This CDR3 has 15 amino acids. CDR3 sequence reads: CASSPARGKYNEQFF. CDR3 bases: TGTGCCAGCAGCCCCGCTCGGGGAAAGTACAATGAGCAGTTCTTC.

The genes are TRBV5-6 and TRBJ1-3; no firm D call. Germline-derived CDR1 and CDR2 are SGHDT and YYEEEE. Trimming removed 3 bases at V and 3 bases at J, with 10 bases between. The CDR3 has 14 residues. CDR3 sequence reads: CASSSPRGGNTIYF. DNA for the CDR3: TGTGCCAGCAGCTCCCCCCGGGGTGGAAACACCATATATTTT.

CDR3: CASSTGRGAKNIQYF. The CDR3 nucleotides read TGTGCCAGCAGTACCGGCAGGGGAGCCAAAAACATTCAGTACTTC. The chain combines TRBV6-5 with TRBJ2-4; TRBD1 is a possible D gene (6 bases). The CDR3 sequence is 15 residues long. The germline CDR1 and CDR2 sequences are MNHEY and SVGAGI. V dropped 5 bases and J dropped 0 bases, with 11 bases sitting between them.

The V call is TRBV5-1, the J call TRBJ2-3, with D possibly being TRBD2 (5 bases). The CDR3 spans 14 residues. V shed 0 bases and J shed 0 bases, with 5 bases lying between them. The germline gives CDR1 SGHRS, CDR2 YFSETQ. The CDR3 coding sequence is TGCGCCAGCAGCTTGGGCGGGAGCACAGATACGCAGTATTTT. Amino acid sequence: CASSLGGSTDTQYF.

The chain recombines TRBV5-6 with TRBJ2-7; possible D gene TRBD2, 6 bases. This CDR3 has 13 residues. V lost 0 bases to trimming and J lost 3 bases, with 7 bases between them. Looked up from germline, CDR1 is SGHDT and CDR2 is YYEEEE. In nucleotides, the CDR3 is TGTGCCAGCAGCTTGGGGACTAACTACGAGCAGTACTTC. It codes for CASSLGTNYEQYF. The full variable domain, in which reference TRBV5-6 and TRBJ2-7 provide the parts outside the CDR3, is DAGVTQSPTHLIKTRGQQVTLRCSPKSGHDTVSWYQQALGQGPQFIFQYYEEEERQRGNFPDRFSGHQFPNYSSELNVNALLLGDSALYLCASSLGTNYEQYFGPGTRLTVT.

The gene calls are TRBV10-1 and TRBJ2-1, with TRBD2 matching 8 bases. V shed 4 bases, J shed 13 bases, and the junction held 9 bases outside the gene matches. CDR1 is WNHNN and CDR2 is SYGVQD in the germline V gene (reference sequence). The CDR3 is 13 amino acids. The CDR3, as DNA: TGCGCCAGCAGTGGCACGGGGGGGGCGCACCAGTTCTTC. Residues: CASSGTGGAHQFF.

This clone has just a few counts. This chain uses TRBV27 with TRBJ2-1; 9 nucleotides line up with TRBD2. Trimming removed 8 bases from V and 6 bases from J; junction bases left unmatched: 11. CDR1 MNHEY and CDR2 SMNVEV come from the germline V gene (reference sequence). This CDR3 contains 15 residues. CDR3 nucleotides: TGTGCCAGCTTTTTTAGCGGGAGCGGGGTCAATGAGCAGTTCTTC. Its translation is CASFFSGSGVNEQFF.

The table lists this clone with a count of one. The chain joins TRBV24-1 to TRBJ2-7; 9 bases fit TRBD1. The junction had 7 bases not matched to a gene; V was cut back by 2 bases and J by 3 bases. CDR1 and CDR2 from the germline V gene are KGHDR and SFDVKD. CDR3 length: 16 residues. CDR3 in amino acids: CATSDSPGTGIYEQYF. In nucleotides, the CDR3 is TGTGCCACCAGTGATTCCCCCGGGACAGGGATCTACGAGCAGTACTTC.

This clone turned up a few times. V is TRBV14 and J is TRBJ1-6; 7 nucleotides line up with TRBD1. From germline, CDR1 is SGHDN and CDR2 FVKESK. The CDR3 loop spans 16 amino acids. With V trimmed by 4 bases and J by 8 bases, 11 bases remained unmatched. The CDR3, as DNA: TGTGCCAGCAGCCCTTTGGACAGGTCTGGGTATTCACCCCTCCACTTT. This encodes CASSPLDRSGYSPLHF.

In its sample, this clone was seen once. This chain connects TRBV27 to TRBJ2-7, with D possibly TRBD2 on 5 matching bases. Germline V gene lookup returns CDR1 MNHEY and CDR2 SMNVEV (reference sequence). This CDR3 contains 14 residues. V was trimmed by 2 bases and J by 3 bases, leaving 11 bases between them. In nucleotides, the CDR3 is TGTGCCAGCAGTTTAGTCGGGATGAACTACGAGCAGTACTTC. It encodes CASSLVGMNYEQYF.

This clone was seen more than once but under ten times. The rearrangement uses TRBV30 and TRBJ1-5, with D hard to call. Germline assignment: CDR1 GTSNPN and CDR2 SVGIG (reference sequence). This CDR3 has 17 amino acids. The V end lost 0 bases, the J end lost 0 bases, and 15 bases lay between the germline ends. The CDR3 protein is CAWSVRLSADSNQPQHF. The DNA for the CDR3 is TGTGCCTGGAGTGTAAGATTGTCTGCGGATAGCAATCAGCCCCAGCATTTT.

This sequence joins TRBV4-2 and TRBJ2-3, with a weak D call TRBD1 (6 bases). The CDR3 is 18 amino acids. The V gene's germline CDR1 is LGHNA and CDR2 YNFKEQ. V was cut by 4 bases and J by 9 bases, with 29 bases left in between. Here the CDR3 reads CASSPDSWFQGRRFTQYF. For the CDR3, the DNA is TGTGCCAGCAGCCCGGACAGTTGGTTCCAGGGAAGACGGTTCACGCAGTATTTT.

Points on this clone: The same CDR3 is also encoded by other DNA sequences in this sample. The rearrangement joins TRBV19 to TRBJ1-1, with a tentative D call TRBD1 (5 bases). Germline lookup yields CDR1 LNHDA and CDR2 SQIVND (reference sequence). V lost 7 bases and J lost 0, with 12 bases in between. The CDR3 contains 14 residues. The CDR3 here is CASTPRGLNTEAFF. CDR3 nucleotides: TGTGCCAGTACCCCTAGGGGATTGAACACTGAAGCTTTCTTT.

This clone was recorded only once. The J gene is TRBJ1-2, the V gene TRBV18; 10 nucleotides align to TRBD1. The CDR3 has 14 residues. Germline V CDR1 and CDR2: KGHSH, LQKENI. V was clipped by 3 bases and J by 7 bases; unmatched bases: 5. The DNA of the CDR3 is TGTGCCAGCTCACCGGGACAGGGGCAAGTTGGCTACACCTTC. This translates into CASSPGQGQVGYTF. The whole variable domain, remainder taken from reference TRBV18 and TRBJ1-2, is NAGVMQNPRHLVRRRGQEARLRCSPMKGHSHVYWYRQLPEEGLKFMVYLQKENIIDESGMPKERFSAEFPKEGPSILRIQQVVRGDSAAYFCASSPGQGQVGYTFGSGTRLTVV.

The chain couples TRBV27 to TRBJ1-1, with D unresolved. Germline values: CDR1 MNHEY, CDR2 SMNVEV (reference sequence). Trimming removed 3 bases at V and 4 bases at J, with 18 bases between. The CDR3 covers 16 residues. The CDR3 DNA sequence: TGTGCCAGCAGTTTCTCTGGGTTGGGCTCGGCCACTGAAGCTTTCTTT. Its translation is CASSFSGLGSATEAFF.

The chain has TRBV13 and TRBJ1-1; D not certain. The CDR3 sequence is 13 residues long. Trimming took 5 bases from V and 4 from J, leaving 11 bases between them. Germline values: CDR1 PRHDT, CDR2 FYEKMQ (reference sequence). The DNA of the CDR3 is TGTGCCAGCAGCGACACGATTAGCACTGAAGCTTTCTTT. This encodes CASSDTISTEAFF.